This T cell receptor beta chain was sequenced in a study of shared clonotypes between healthy human individuals. V lost 3 bases and J 2 bases, leaving 14 bases between the germline ends. The CDR3 is 16 residues long. CDR1 and CDR2 from the germline V gene are LNHDA and SQIVND (reference sequence). CD4+ cell separation produced CD45RA+ naive and CD45RA-negative memory subsets. Regarding this clone: Its antigen remains unknown.

The study, taken as a whole, reports: Sorted-subset sequencing, rarefaction showed, was incomplete despite large depth.

For sorted subsets, 150 to 200 ng DNA per replicate equaled 30,000 or so T cell genomes. Measured with immunoSEQ multiplex PCR; TCRdb has only the in-frame clones, and not every one. The sample consists of 2.5 million or so clones, approximately 94% of them appearing once. This TCR was sampled from a man aged 18 to 35 in good health. The chain carries TRBV19 and TRBJ1-5, with no clear D. Sequencing input: naive CD4+ T cells sorted from blood. Subset specified: CD45RA+ positively selected. The CDR3 sequence: CASSIYAGGGNQPQHF. As DNA, the CDR3 is TGTGCCAGTAGTATCTACGCTGGAGGTGGCAATCAGCCCCAGCATTTT.